The present T cell receptor beta chain was sequenced within a study of T-cell reconstitution after alpha-beta-depleted transplantation in children. Overall study results and limits: Some patients showed high day-60 TCRbeta diversity, which derived from surviving recipient T cells and thymic progenitors. T cells produced anew were the main source of T-cell counts and diversity one year after transplant. Roughly two months post-transplant, alpha-beta T cells reportedly originated from several hundred graft clones that had expanded.

The sample holds many counts of this clonotype. The antigen is unknown. The V and J ends lost 6 bases and 0 bases respectively, with 11 bases between them. Germline CDR1 reads DFQATT; CDR2 reads SNEGSKA (reference sequence). The CDR3 contains 13 residues. Unique molecular identifiers tagged the TCRbeta library. TCRdb recomputed calls from the PCR reads with MiXCR, one row per CDR3 protein. The sample shows 100,000 to 150,000 distinct CDR3 sequences, 23% of them seen only once. This chain links TRBV20-1 with TRBJ1-1; the D gene is possibly TRBD1 (6 bases). The origin of this receptor is a male patient between 2 and 15 years old who had a stem cell transplant for chronic granulomatous disease, so the T cells may come from the graft donor. The sample was PBMCs, mostly from graft donor cells, taken 180 days after TCRalphabeta/CD19-depleted stem cell transplant. CDR3 region: CSAIRGVNTEAFF. CDR3 DNA sequence: TGCAGTGCAATCAGGGGCGTGAACACTGAAGCTTTCTTT.